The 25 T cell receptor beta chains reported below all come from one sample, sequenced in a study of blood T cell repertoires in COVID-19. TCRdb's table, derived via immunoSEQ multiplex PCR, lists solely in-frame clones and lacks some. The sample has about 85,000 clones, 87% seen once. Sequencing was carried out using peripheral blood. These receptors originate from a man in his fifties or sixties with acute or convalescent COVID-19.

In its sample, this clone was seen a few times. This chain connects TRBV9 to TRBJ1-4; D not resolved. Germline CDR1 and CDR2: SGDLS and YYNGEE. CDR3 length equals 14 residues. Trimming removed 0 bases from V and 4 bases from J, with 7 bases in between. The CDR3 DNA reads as TGTGCCAGCAGCGTAGACCAGATTAATGAAAAACTGTTTTTT. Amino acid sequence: CASSVDQINEKLFF.

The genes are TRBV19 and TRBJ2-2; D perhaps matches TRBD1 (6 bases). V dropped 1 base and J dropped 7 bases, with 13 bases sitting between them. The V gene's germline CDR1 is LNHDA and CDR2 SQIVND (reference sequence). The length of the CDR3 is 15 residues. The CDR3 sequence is CASSIGDTVGGELFF. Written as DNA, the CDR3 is TGTGCCAGTAGTATAGGGGACACCGTCGGCGGGGAGCTGTTTTTT.

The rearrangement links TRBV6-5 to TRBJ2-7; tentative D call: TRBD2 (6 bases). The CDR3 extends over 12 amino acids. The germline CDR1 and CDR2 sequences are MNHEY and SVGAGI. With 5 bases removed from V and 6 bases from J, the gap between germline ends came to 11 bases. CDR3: CASSRGSGEQYF. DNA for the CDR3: TGTGCCAGCAGTAGGGGTAGCGGCGAGCAGTACTTC.

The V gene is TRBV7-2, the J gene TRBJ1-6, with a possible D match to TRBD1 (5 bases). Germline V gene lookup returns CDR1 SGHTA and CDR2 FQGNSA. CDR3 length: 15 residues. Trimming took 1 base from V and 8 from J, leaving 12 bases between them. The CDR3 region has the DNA TGTGCCAGCAGCTTAGGTCGGCTAGGGGATTCACCCCTCCACTTT. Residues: CASSLGRLGDSPLHF. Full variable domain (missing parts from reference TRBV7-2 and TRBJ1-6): GAGVSQSPSNKVTEKGKDVELRCDPISGHTALYWYRQSLGQGLEFLIYFQGNSAPDKSGLPSDRFSAERTGGSVSTLTIQRTQQEDSAVYLCASSLGRLGDSPLHFGNGTRLTVT.

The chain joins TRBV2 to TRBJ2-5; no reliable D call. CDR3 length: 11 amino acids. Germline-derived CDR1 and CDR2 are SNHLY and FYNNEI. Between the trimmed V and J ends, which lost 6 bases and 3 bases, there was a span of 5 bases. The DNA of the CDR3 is TGTGCCAGCAGCCTAGAAGAGACCCAGTACTTC. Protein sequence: CASSLEETQYF.

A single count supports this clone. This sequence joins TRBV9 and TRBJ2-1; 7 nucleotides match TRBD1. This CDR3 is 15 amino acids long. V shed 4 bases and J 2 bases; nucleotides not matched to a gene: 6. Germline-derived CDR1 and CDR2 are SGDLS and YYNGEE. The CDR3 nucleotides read TGTGCCAGCAGCCCCCGGACAGGTCCCTACAATGAGCAGTTCTTC. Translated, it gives CASSPRTGPYNEQFF.

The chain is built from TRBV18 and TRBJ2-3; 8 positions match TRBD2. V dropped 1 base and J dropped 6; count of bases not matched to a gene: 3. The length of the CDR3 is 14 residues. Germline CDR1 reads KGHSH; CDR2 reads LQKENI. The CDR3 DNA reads TGTGCCAGCTCACCACTGGCTAGCGGGGATACGCAGTATTTT. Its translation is CASSPLASGDTQYF.

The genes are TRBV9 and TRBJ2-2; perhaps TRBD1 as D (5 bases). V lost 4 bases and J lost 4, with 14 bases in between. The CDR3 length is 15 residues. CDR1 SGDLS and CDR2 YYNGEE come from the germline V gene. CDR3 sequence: CASSPKDNPTGELFF. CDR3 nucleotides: TGTGCCAGCAGCCCCAAGGACAACCCCACCGGGGAGCTGTTTTTT.

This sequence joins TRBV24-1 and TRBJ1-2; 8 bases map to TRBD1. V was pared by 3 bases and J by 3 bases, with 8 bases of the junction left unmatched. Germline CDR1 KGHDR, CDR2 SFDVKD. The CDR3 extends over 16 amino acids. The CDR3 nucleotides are TGTGCCACCAGTGATGCAAGTGGACAGGGTCACTATGGCTACACCTTC. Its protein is CATSDASGQGHYGYTF.

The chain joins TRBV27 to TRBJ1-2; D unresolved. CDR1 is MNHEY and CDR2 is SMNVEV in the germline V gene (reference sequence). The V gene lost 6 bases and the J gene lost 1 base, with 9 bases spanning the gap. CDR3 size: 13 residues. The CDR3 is CASREGGNYGYTF. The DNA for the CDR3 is TGTGCCAGCAGAGAGGGCGGTAACTATGGCTACACCTTC.

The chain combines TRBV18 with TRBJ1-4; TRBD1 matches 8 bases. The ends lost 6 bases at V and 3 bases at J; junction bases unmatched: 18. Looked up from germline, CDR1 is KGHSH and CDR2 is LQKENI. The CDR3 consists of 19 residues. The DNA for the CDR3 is TGTGCCAGCTCTCCAACAGGGGGAAGTCCCCTTGGATCTAATGAAAAACTGTTTTTT. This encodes CASSPTGGSPLGSNEKLFF.

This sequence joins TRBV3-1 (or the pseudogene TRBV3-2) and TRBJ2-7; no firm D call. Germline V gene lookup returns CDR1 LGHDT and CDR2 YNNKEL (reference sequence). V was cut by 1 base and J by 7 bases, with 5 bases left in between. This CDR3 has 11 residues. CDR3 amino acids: CASSQGQEQYF. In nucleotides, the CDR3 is TGTGCCAGCAGCCAAGGCCAGGAGCAGTACTTC.

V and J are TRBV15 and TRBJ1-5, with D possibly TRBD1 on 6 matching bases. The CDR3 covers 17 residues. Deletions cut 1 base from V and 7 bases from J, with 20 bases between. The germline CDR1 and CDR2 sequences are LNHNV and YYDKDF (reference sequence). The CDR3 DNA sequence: TGTGCCACCAGCAGAGCCAGGGGCGGCGAGTCGTGGCAGCCCCAGCATTTT. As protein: CATSRARGGESWQPQHF.

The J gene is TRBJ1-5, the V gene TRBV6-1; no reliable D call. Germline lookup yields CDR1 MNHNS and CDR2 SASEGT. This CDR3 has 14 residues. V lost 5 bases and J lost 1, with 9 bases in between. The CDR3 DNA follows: TGTGCCAGCAGTTCCGGGAAGAGCAATCAGCCCCAGCATTTT. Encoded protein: CASSSGKSNQPQHF.

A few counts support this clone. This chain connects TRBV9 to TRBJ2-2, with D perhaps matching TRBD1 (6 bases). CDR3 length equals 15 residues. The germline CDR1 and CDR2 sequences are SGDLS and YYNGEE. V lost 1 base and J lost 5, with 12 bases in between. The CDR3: CASSVLSGDTGELFF. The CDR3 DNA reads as TGTGCCAGCAGCGTATTGTCAGGGGATACCGGGGAGCTGTTTTTT.

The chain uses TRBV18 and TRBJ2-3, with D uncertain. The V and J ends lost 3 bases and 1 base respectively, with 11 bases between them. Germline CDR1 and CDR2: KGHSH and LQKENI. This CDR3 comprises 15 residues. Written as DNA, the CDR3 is TGTGCCAGCTCACCTGTCTTAGGAGGCACAGATACGCAGTATTTT. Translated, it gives CASSPVLGGTDTQYF.

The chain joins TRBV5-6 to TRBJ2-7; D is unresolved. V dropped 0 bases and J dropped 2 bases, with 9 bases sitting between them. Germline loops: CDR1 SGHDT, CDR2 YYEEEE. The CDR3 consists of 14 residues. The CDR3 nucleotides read TGTGCCAGCAGCTTGGTTGCAGAAGCCTACGAGCAGTACTTC. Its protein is CASSLVAEAYEQYF.

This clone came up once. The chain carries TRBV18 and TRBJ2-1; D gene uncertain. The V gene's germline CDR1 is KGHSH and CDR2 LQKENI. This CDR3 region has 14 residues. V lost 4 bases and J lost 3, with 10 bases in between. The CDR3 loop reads CASSQQHSYNEQFF. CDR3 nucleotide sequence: TGTGCCAGCTCACAGCAACACAGCTACAATGAGCAGTTCTTC.

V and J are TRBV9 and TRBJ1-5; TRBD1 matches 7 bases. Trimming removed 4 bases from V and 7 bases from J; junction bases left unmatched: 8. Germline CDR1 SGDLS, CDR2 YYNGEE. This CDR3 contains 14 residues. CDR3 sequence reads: CASSTGTEGQPQHF. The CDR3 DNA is TGTGCCAGCAGCACCGGGACAGAAGGGCAGCCCCAGCATTTT. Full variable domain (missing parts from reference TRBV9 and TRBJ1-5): DSGVTQTPKHLITATGQRVTLRCSPRSGDLSVYWYQQSLDQGLQFLIQYYNGEERAKGNILERFSAQQFPDLHSELNLSSLELGDSALYFCASSTGTEGQPQHFGDGTRLSIL.

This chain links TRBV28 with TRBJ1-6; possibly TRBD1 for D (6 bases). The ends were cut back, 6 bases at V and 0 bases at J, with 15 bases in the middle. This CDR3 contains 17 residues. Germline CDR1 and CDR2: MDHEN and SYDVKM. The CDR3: CASSSTGSSSYNSPLHF. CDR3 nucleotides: TGTGCCAGCAGCAGTACAGGGTCCAGCTCCTATAATTCACCCCTCCACTTT.

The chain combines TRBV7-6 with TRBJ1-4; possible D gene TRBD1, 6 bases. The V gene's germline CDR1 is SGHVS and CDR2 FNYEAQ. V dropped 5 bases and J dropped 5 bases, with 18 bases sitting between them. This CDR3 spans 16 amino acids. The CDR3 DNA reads TGTGCCAGCAGCGGCGCCCAGGGGACGTCCAATGAAAAACTGTTTTTT. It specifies CASSGAQGTSNEKLFF.

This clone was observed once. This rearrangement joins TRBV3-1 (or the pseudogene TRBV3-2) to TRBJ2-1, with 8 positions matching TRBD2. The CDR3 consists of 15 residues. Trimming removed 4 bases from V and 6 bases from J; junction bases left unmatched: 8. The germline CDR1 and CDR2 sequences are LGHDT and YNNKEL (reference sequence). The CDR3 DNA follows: TGTGCCAGCAGCCGCCCGGGACTAGTTTCCAATGAGCAGTTCTTC. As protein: CASSRPGLVSNEQFF.

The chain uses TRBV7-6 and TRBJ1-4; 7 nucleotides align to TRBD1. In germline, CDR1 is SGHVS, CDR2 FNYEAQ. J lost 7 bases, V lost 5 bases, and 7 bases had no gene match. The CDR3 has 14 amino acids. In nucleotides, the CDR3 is TGTGCCAGCAGCCCAAGACAGGGCGGTGAAAAACTGTTTTTT. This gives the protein CASSPRQGGEKLFF.

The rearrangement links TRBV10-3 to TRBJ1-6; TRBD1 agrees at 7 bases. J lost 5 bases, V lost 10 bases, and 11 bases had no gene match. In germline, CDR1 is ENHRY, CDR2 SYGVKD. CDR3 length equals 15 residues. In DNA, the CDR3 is TGTGCCAACCGGGACAGTCAAAGGGATAATTCACCCCTCCACTTT. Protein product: CANRDSQRDNSPLHF.

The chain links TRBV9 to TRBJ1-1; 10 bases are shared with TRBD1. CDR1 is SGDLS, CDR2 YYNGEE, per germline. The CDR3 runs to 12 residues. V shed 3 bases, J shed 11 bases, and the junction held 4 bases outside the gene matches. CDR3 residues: CASSEDRGDAFF. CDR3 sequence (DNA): TGTGCCAGCAGCGAGGACAGGGGGGACGCTTTCTTT.